A selection of T cell receptor beta chains follows, all from one sample in a study of blood T cell repertoires in COVID-19. The protocol was immunoSEQ multiplex PCR, while the TCRdb copy is restricted to in-frame clones and leaves out a portion. This sample has roughly 110,000 clones, with around 85% found just once. The sequenced sample consisted of peripheral blood. Receptors originate from a woman aged 55-69 years with COVID-19, enrolled during active disease. Each CDR3 is given with its conserved first and last residue.

>TRBV12-3/TRBV12-4|TRBJ1-3
CASSFRGGNTIYF
>TRBV4-1|TRBJ1-2
CASSQVGPYNYGYTF
>TRBV6-2/TRBV6-3|TRBJ1-2
CASSYWQGYYGYTF
>TRBV3-1/TRBV3-2|TRBJ1-2
CASSRQGNYGYTF
>TRBV4-1|TRBJ2-7
CASSQDPSGGSYEQYF
>TRBV7-9|TRBJ2-7
CASSPSSRAENYEQYF
>TRBV7-2|TRBJ1-5
CASRTGGGHSNQPQHF
>TRBV14|TRBJ2-2
CASSAWTGDTGELFF
>TRBV5-6|TRBJ1-6
CASSLGLYSPLHF
>TRBV20-1|TRBJ2-3
CSASKVQRETDTQYF
>TRBV9|TRBJ2-3
CASSPLQRASDTQYF